This is a list of T cell receptor beta chains from one sample in a study of blood T cell repertoires in COVID-19. Profiled with immunoSEQ multiplex PCR; TCRdb holds only in-frame clones, not every one. The data contain about 49,000 clones, about 85% of them singletons. Input material: peripheral blood. These receptors all stem from a human donor in a cohort sampled during active COVID-19. The CDR3 runs from the conserved cysteine through the conserved F or W. D genes are given only for firm matches. The size of a clone is reported for some rows only, either as once, few or many, or as a class for expanded clones.

V: TRBV12-2
D: -
J: TRBJ1-3
size: -
DNA: TGTGCAAGTCGCTTACGAGGGACAGGAGGAAACACCATATATTTT
CDR3: CASRLRGTGGNTIYF

V: TRBV10-2
D: -
J: TRBJ1-6
size: -
DNA: TGCGCCAGCAGTGAACAGGGAACTTCACCCCTCCACTTT
CDR3: CASSEQGTSPLHF

V: TRBV6-5
D: TRBD2
J: TRBJ2-7
size: once
DNA: TGTGCCAGCAGTTACTCTGGGGGGGGGAACTCCTACGAGCAGTACTTC
CDR3: CASSYSGGGNSYEQYF

V: TRBV19
D: -
J: TRBJ1-3
size: -
DNA: TGTGCCAGTAGTATGAGATGGCAGGGAAGAAACACCATATATTTT
CDR3: CASSMRWQGRNTIYF

V: TRBV19
D: -
J: TRBJ1-5
size: -
DNA: TGTGCCAGTAGTATAGATCGCGGGGGCGGAAGCAATCAGCCCCAGCATTTT
CDR3: CASSIDRGGGSNQPQHF

V: TRBV3-1/TRBV3-2
D: TRBD1
J: TRBJ1-1
size: -
DNA: TGTGCCAGCAGCCTATCCCCCGTCACAGGGGTAGGAGCTTTCTTT
CDR3: CASSLSPVTGVGAFF

V: TRBV4-3
D: -
J: TRBJ2-5
size: -
DNA: TGCGCCAGCAGCCAATCAGCGGGCGCCCTGGGGACCCAGTACTTC
CDR3: CASSQSAGALGTQYF

V: TRBV10-3
D: -
J: TRBJ2-1
size: -
DNA: TGTGCCATCAGCCAGGGTAGGCATGAGCAGTTCTTC
CDR3: CAISQGRHEQFF

V: TRBV5-1
D: TRBD2
J: TRBJ2-7
size: once
DNA: TGCGCCAGCAGCTTGGGCACCGGGAGGGGGTCGTCCTACGAGCAGTACTTC
CDR3: CASSLGTGRGSSYEQYF

V: TRBV9
D: TRBD2
J: TRBJ2-7
size: -
DNA: TGTGCCAGCAGCGTAGCTAGCGGGACAAACTACGAGCAGTACTTC
CDR3: CASSVASGTNYEQYF

V: TRBV5-5
D: TRBD1
J: TRBJ1-3
size: -
DNA: TGTGCCAGCAGCCCAGGGACAGGGTCTGGAAACACCATATATTTT
CDR3: CASSPGTGSGNTIYF

V: TRBV19
D: TRBD1
J: TRBJ1-2
size: -
DNA: TGTGCCAGTAGTAGATCTGACAGGGGAGCTAACTATGGCTACACCTTC
CDR3: CASSRSDRGANYGYTF

V: TRBV7-2
D: -
J: TRBJ1-2
size: -
DNA: TGTGCCAGCAGCTTTAGTCGTGAAGTCTATGGCTACACCTTC
CDR3: CASSFSREVYGYTF

V: TRBV19
D: -
J: TRBJ2-3
size: -
DNA: TGTGCCACTACCGAAGCCCTTTCCTCCGGGAGCACAGATACGCAGTATTTT
CDR3: CATTEALSSGSTDTQYF

V: TRBV5-8
D: -
J: TRBJ1-3
size: -
DNA: TGTGCCAGCAGCTTGGCCCTCAGGGTGAGCTCTGGAAACACCATATATTTT
CDR3: CASSLALRVSSGNTIYF

V: TRBV3-1/TRBV3-2
D: TRBD1
J: TRBJ1-5
size: -
DNA: TGTGCCAGCAGCCAAAGCGGGACAGGGAGCAATCAGCCCCAGCATTTT
CDR3: CASSQSGTGSNQPQHF

V: TRBV28
D: -
J: TRBJ1-1
size: -
DNA: TGTGCCAGCAGTCTGGGTCGGGGTTGGACTGAAGCTTTCTTT
CDR3: CASSLGRGWTEAFF

V: TRBV28
D: -
J: TRBJ1-2
size: -
DNA: TGTGCCAGCAGTTTAAGTGGGCCAGGGGATGGCTACACCTTC
CDR3: CASSLSGPGDGYTF

V: TRBV19
D: -
J: TRBJ1-1
size: -
DNA: TGTGCCAGTACTATCCGGACGGGGTCCACTGAAGCTTTCTTT
CDR3: CASTIRTGSTEAFF

V: TRBV19
D: TRBD2
J: TRBJ2-1
size: once
DNA: TGTGCCAGTAGTATAAGGCTAGCGGGAAGCTCCTACAATGAGCAGTTCTTC
CDR3: CASSIRLAGSSYNEQFF

V: TRBV28
D: TRBD2
J: TRBJ2-2
size: -
DNA: TGTGCCAGCAGTTTCGATTTTGCGGGAGTATCCGGGGAGCTGTTTTTT
CDR3: CASSFDFAGVSGELFF

V: TRBV28
D: -
J: TRBJ2-1
size: once
DNA: TGTGCCAGCAGTCCTTACGTAGCGGCAACATACAATGAGCAGTTCTTC
CDR3: CASSPYVAATYNEQFF

V: TRBV19
D: -
J: TRBJ1-5
size: few
DNA: TGTGCCAGTAAGAGGGAAAGAAATCAGCCCCAGCATTTT
CDR3: CASKRERNQPQHF

V: TRBV6-5
D: TRBD2
J: TRBJ2-3
size: -
DNA: TGTGCCAGCAGTTACTCTGGCGGGAGCCAAGATACGCAGTATTTT
CDR3: CASSYSGGSQDTQYF

V: TRBV28
D: -
J: TRBJ1-5
size: -
DNA: TGTGCCAGCAGGGTAAAGCCCAATCAGCCCCAGCATTTT
CDR3: CASRVKPNQPQHF

V: TRBV11-3
D: TRBD2
J: TRBJ2-1
size: -
DNA: TGTGCCAGCAGCTTAGGGGGACTAGCCGCTAACAATGAGCAGTTCTTC
CDR3: CASSLGGLAANNEQFF

V: TRBV7-2
D: -
J: TRBJ2-3
size: few
DNA: TGTGCCAGCAGCCCGGGATTCGGGGCAGATACGCAGTATTTT
CDR3: CASSPGFGADTQYF

V: TRBV20-1
D: -
J: TRBJ1-4
size: -
DNA: TGCAGTGCTAAAGCGGCAAAACTGTTTTTT
CDR3: CSAKAAKLFF

V: TRBV11-2
D: TRBD1
J: TRBJ2-2
size: -
DNA: TGTGCCAGCAGCTTAAACAGGGGCACCGGGGAGCTGTTTTTT
CDR3: CASSLNRGTGELFF

V: TRBV3-1/TRBV3-2
D: TRBD1
J: TRBJ1-4
size: -
DNA: TGTGCCAGCAGCCAAGATCGGACAGGGAGGGGAAAACTGTTTTTT
CDR3: CASSQDRTGRGKLFF

V: TRBV3-1/TRBV3-2
D: -
J: TRBJ2-7
size: once
DNA: TGTGCCAGCAGCCAACTACTGATCGGCGGCGAGCAGTACTTC
CDR3: CASSQLLIGGEQYF

V: TRBV7-6
D: -
J: TRBJ1-5
size: -
DNA: TGTGCCAGCAGCCCCCTTGAGGGTCAGCCCCAGCATTTT
CDR3: CASSPLEGQPQHF

V: TRBV3-1/TRBV3-2
D: -
J: TRBJ1-2
size: -
DNA: TGTGCCAGCAGCCAAGGAACACTGGCGGGTGGCTACACCTTC
CDR3: CASSQGTLAGGYTF

V: TRBV2
D: -
J: TRBJ1-3
size: -
DNA: TGTGCCAGCACCGAGGGAAGGCGGGTCTCTGGAAACACCATATATTTT
CDR3: CASTEGRRVSGNTIYF

V: TRBV12-3/TRBV12-4
D: -
J: TRBJ2-1
size: -
DNA: TGTGCCAGCATGGGGGGCTCCTACAATGAGCAGTTCTTC
CDR3: CASMGGSYNEQFF

V: TRBV14
D: -
J: TRBJ2-7
size: -
DNA: TGTGCCAGCAGCCAAGCGGGACTCTACTACGAGCAGTACTTC
CDR3: CASSQAGLYYEQYF

V: TRBV2
D: -
J: TRBJ1-5
size: -
DNA: TGTGCCAGCAGTGAAGTCCATAGCAATCAGCCCCAGCATTTT
CDR3: CASSEVHSNQPQHF

V: TRBV7-9
D: TRBD1
J: TRBJ1-6
size: few
DNA: TGTGCCAGCAGCCGACAGGGATCGGGCTCACCCCTCCACTTT
CDR3: CASSRQGSGSPLHF

V: TRBV7-3
D: -
J: TRBJ2-2
size: -
DNA: TGTGCCAGCAGCTTAGTGGGTCTCCTCGGAGGAACCCGCTCCGGGGAGCTGTTTTTT
CDR3: CASSLVGLLGGTRSGELFF

V: TRBV25-1
D: -
J: TRBJ1-3
size: -
DNA: TGTGCCAGCAGTGGGGGTCCGGGATTTCAGGGGGGAAACACCATATATTTT
CDR3: CASSGGPGFQGGNTIYF

V: TRBV19
D: -
J: TRBJ1-1
size: -
DNA: TGTGCCAGTAGTGCCCGGGACTTATACATGAACACTGAAGCTTTCTTT
CDR3: CASSARDLYMNTEAFF

V: TRBV19
D: TRBD1
J: TRBJ1-5
size: few
DNA: TGTGCCAGTAGTATCGGGCAGGGGGGCAATCAGCCCCAGCATTTT
CDR3: CASSIGQGGNQPQHF

V: TRBV10-2
D: TRBD2
J: TRBJ2-1
size: -
DNA: TGCGCCAGCTCCCGACTAGCGGGGGACAATGAGCAGTTCTTC
CDR3: CASSRLAGDNEQFF

V: TRBV11-1
D: -
J: TRBJ2-5
size: -
DNA: TGTGCCAGCAGCCCTGGACAGAAACAAGAGACCCAGTACTTC
CDR3: CASSPGQKQETQYF

V: TRBV2
D: TRBD1
J: TRBJ2-2
size: few
DNA: TGTGCCAGCAGTGAAGGGTTCCGGACAGGGCGAACCGGGGAGCTGTTTTTT
CDR3: CASSEGFRTGRTGELFF

V: TRBV19
D: TRBD1
J: TRBJ2-3
size: -
DNA: TGTGCCAGTACCACGGACAGGGGATTCGGAGATACGCAGTATTTT
CDR3: CASTTDRGFGDTQYF

V: TRBV10-1
D: -
J: TRBJ2-5
size: -
DNA: TGCGCCAGCCTGGGCGTTCACCAAGAGACCCAGTACTTC
CDR3: CASLGVHQETQYF

V: TRBV24-1
D: TRBD2
J: TRBJ2-7
size: -
DNA: TGTGCCACCAGTGATGGTGGGACTAGTTCTTACGAGCAGTACTTC
CDR3: CATSDGGTSSYEQYF

V: TRBV5-6
D: TRBD2
J: TRBJ2-7
size: -
DNA: TGTGCCAGCAGTCGGGGAGAGAGCGGGAGGAATCAGTACTTC
CDR3: CASSRGESGRNQYF

V: TRBV19
D: TRBD2
J: TRBJ2-1
size: -
DNA: TGTGCCAGTAGTAACCCTAAAACTAGCGGAGTTCACAATGAGCAGTTCTTC
CDR3: CASSNPKTSGVHNEQFF

V: TRBV15
D: -
J: TRBJ1-2
size: -
DNA: TGTGCCACCAGCAGACCCCTAACGACGGGAAACTATGGCTACACCTTC
CDR3: CATSRPLTTGNYGYTF

V: TRBV5-1
D: TRBD2
J: TRBJ2-7
size: once
DNA: TGCGCCAGCAGCCCAAGTCTGGCGGGAGGGCCCTACGAGCAGTACTTC
CDR3: CASSPSLAGGPYEQYF